The next 25 T cell receptor beta chains were all read from a single sample in a study of cytomegalovirus exposure and HLA in healthy donors. PCR involved 60 Vbeta and 13 Jbeta primers. Assay used: immunoSEQ multiplex PCR; TCRdb lists only in-frame clones, some missing. Of about 50,000 clones listed, roughly 81% are singletons. The sequenced material came from PBMCs. The receptors originated from a woman aged 40 to 50 in good health and CMV-seropositive.

This clone was counted a few times. The genes are TRBV6-6 and TRBJ1-2, with TRBD1 as a possible D gene (6 bases). Per the germline V gene, CDR1 is MNHNY and CDR2 is SVGAGI (reference sequence). V lost 8 bases to trimming and J lost 4 bases, with 11 bases between them. The CDR3 totals 12 residues. CDR3 residues: CASGGQFYGYTF. As DNA, the CDR3 is TGTGCCAGCGGAGGACAGTTCTATGGCTACACCTTC.

The chain employs TRBV18 and TRBJ1-6; possible D gene TRBD1, 6 bases. This CDR3 region has 15 residues. Looked up from germline, CDR1 is KGHSH and CDR2 is LQKENI. With 1 base removed from V and 7 bases from J, the gap between germline ends came to 11 bases. The CDR3 DNA is TGTGCCAGCTCACCACTGACAGGTGAGAATTCACCCCTCCACTTT. Amino acid sequence: CASSPLTGENSPLHF.

The CDR3 sequence is CASSSGTVNYGYTF. The CDR3 coding sequence is TGTGCCAGCAGCTCCGGGACAGTCAACTATGGCTACACCTTC. The chain joins TRBV7-9 to TRBJ1-2; 7 bases align to TRBD1. The CDR3 sequence is 14 residues long. V shed 4 bases and J 2 bases; nucleotides not matched to a gene: 4. Germline-derived CDR1 and CDR2 are SEHNR and FQNEAQ (reference sequence).

Only a few counts were recorded for this clone. The chain has TRBV19 and TRBJ1-2; TRBD1 agrees at 9 bases. The trim removed 0 bases at V and 7 bases at J, leaving 9 bases unmatched. The CDR3 has 16 residues. Germline-derived CDR1 and CDR2 are LNHDA and SQIVND (reference sequence). The CDR3 region is CASSIDPQGARSGYTF. The CDR3 DNA reads TGTGCCAGTAGTATAGACCCACAGGGGGCGCGAAGTGGCTACACCTTC.

The rearrangement uses TRBV30 and TRBJ1-4; weak D call: TRBD1 (5 bases). This CDR3 comprises 14 residues. In germline, CDR1 is GTSNPN, CDR2 SVGIG (reference sequence). The V and J ends lost 1 base and 7 bases respectively, with 13 bases between them. CDR3 region: CAWSGSGKGEKLFF. The CDR3 nucleotides read TGTGCCTGGAGTGGGTCAGGGAAAGGTGAAAAACTGTTTTTT.

The chain combines TRBV19 with TRBJ1-1; D gene uncertain. The CDR3 runs to 11 residues. Deletions cut 7 bases from V and 3 bases from J, with 6 bases between. Looked up from germline, CDR1 is LNHDA and CDR2 is SQIVND (reference sequence). As DNA, the CDR3 is TGTGCCAGTACAGGCTACACTGAAGCTTTCTTT. Translated: CASTGYTEAFF.

The chain recombines TRBV5-1 with TRBJ1-1; 7 nucleotides align to TRBD1. Germline assignment: CDR1 SGHRS and CDR2 YFSETQ. Unmatched junction bases numbered 3, after V lost 0 bases and J lost 10 bases. This CDR3 comprises 12 residues. CDR3 sequence: CASSLGQGLAFF. CDR3 bases: TGCGCCAGCAGCTTGGGACAGGGTTTAGCTTTCTTT.

This clone was seen a single time. The V call is TRBV5-5, the J call TRBJ1-2, with 8 bases lining up with TRBD1. V gave up 2 bases and J gave up 8 bases; unmatched junction bases: 11. Germline-derived CDR1 and CDR2 are SGHKS and YYEKEE (reference sequence). The CDR3 totals 15 residues. The CDR3 loop reads CASSLWTGRAGGYTF. Written as DNA, the CDR3 is TGTGCCAGCAGCTTATGGACAGGGAGGGCAGGGGGCTACACCTTC.

The rearrangement links TRBV5-5 to TRBJ1-2, with 8 bases fitting TRBD1. CDR1 and CDR2 (germline): SGHKS, YYEKEE (reference sequence). The trim removed 4 bases at V and 6 bases at J, leaving 2 bases unmatched. This CDR3 has 12 amino acids. This CDR3 reads CASSPTGDGYTF. The DNA of the CDR3 is TGTGCCAGCAGCCCGACAGGGGATGGCTACACCTTC.

This clone has just one count. This rearrangement joins TRBV5-6 to TRBJ2-4; unclear D gene. CDR3 length equals 12 residues. Per germline, CDR1 SGHDT and CDR2 YYEEEE. The V and J ends lost 0 bases and 10 bases respectively, with 8 bases between them. The CDR3 loop reads CASSLGSLIQYF. The CDR3 coding sequence is TGTGCCAGCAGCTTGGGATCTCTAATTCAGTACTTC.

This clone occurred a few times. The chain couples TRBV6-6 to TRBJ2-3, with 7 bases matching TRBD2. CDR3 length equals 16 residues. V shed 2 bases and J 1 base; nucleotides not matched to a gene: 6. From germline, CDR1 is MNHNY and CDR2 SVGAGI (reference sequence). The CDR3 region has the DNA TGTGCCAGCAGTTACGGAAAGCTAGCGGGCACAGATACGCAGTATTTT. It specifies CASSYGKLAGTDTQYF.

The chain combines TRBV6-6 with TRBJ1-2, with no clear D. Germline V gives CDR1 MNHNY, CDR2 SVGAGI (reference sequence). V was trimmed by 6 bases and J by 4 bases, leaving 9 bases between them. The CDR3 loop spans 12 amino acids. CDR3 sequence (DNA): TGTGCCAGCAGCGAGCGATCCTATGGCTACACCTTC. It encodes CASSERSYGYTF.

The chain is built from TRBV7-2 and TRBJ2-5, with D tentatively TRBD1 (5 bases). This CDR3 is built from 13 residues. Trimming stripped 0 bases from V and 5 bases from J, with 7 bases between. Germline V CDR1 and CDR2: SGHTA, FQGNSA. Here the CDR3 reads CASSLARVETQYF. CDR3 DNA: TGTGCCAGCAGCTTAGCCAGGGTTGAGACCCAGTACTTC.

This clone has just a few counts. The chain uses TRBV30 and TRBJ1-2, with D possibly matching TRBD1 (5 bases). The ends were cut back, 3 bases at V and 8 bases at J, with 16 bases in the middle. Germline V CDR1 and CDR2: GTSNPN, SVGIG (reference sequence). The CDR3 covers 13 residues. The CDR3, as DNA: TGTGCCTGGAGCACAGGCCTTTTCGAGGGCTACACCTTC. It yields the protein CAWSTGLFEGYTF.

The V and J genes are TRBV10-2 and TRBJ2-1; 8 bases match TRBD2. The germline gives CDR1 WSHSY, CDR2 SAAADI. This CDR3 has 14 residues. The V and J ends lost 11 bases and 6 bases, in that order; junction bases with no gene match: 12. The CDR3 DNA is TGCGCCTTTAGGGGGGGACTAGGAGGCAATGAGCAGTTCTTC. Its protein is CAFRGGLGGNEQFF.

The V call is TRBV7-9, the J call TRBJ1-6; TRBD1 matches at 8 bases. The length of the CDR3 is 19 residues. Germline V gene sequence: CDR1 SEHNR, CDR2 FQNEAQ (reference sequence). J gave up 4 bases and V 5 bases, and 16 bases lay outside the gene matches. CDR3 sequence (DNA): TGTGCCAGCAGCCCCGGACAGGGTGGACCCGAAATTTATAATTCACCCCTCCACTTT. Translation gives CASSPGQGGPEIYNSPLHF.

This clone has a single count. V usage is TRBV5-1 and J usage is TRBJ1-2, with D perhaps matching TRBD1 (5 bases). The V gene lost 4 bases and the J gene lost 2 bases, with 12 bases spanning the gap. Germline loops: CDR1 SGHRS, CDR2 YFSETQ. There are 14 residues in the CDR3. In DNA, the CDR3 is TGCGCCAGCAGCACAGACAGTACAAACTATGGCTACACCTTC. This translates into CASSTDSTNYGYTF.

V and J are TRBV28 and TRBJ1-2, with TRBD1 as a possible D gene (5 bases). The V end was cut by 4 bases, the J end by 8 bases, with 23 bases between. The CDR3 consists of 16 residues. CDR1 is MDHEN, CDR2 SYDVKM, per germline. The DNA for the CDR3 is TGTGCCAGCAGTTCCGCCCAATCGACAGATTATTCAGGCTACACCTTC. Encoded protein: CASSSAQSTDYSGYTF.

The chain employs TRBV19 and TRBJ2-3; 8 bases align to TRBD1. V shed 6 bases and J 4 bases; nucleotides not matched to a gene: 6. Germline V gene data show CDR1 as LNHDA and CDR2 as SQIVND (reference sequence). The length of the CDR3 is 14 residues. In nucleotides, the CDR3 is TGTGCCAGTAGCAGGGGGCTAGAAGCAGATACGCAGTATTTT. Protein: CASSRGLEADTQYF.

The J gene is TRBJ1-5, the V gene TRBV16, with D uncertain. Germline V gene lookup returns CDR1 KGHSY and CDR2 FQNENV. The CDR3 is 15 residues long. V lost 1 base and J 7 bases, leaving 14 bases between the germline ends. CDR3 nucleotide sequence: TGTGCCAGCAGCCAATACTCCGGGGTGAGGCAGCCCCAGCATTTT. Amino acids: CASSQYSGVRQPQHF.

The chain couples TRBV6-1 to TRBJ2-7; TRBD1 agrees at 7 bases. Germline loops: CDR1 MNHNS, CDR2 SASEGT. The junction had 14 bases not matched to a gene; V was cut back by 6 bases and J by 6 bases. CDR3 size: 15 residues. CDR3 region: CASRSDRAFDGEQYF. The CDR3 bases are TGTGCCAGCAGGTCAGACAGGGCCTTTGATGGCGAGCAGTACTTC.

This chain uses TRBV10-3 with TRBJ2-7; 8 positions agree with TRBD1. The CDR3 is made up of 14 amino acids. Germline CDR1 is ENHRY and CDR2 is SYGVKD. Trimming took 10 bases from V and 5 from J; bases not matched to a gene: 13. For the CDR3, the DNA is TGTGCCACCACCAGGGGGCAGGGTGAGAACGAGCAGTACTTC. Translating it yields CATTRGQGENEQYF.

The gene calls are TRBV4-3 and TRBJ2-2; D possibly corresponds to TRBD1 (6 bases). Trimming pared 5 bases from V and 0 bases from J, leaving 10 bases between. The CDR3 totals 15 residues. CDR1 and CDR2 (germline): LGHNA, YSLEER. CDR3 nucleotides: TGCGCCAGCAGCTCACGACAGGCGAACACCGGGGAGCTGTTTTTT. The encoded protein is CASSSRQANTGELFF.

The rearrangement uses TRBV4-3 and TRBJ2-7; D may be TRBD1 (6 bases). CDR3 size: 11 residues. The germline V and J ends were trimmed by 5 bases and 7 bases, with 9 bases remaining between them. The V gene's germline CDR1 is LGHNA and CDR2 YSLEER. CDR3 protein: CASSERGEQYF. For the CDR3, the DNA is TGCGCCAGCAGCGAAAGGGGGGAGCAGTACTTC.

The chain is built from TRBV4-2 and TRBJ2-7; 7 nucleotides align to TRBD2. V lost 6 bases, J lost 6 bases, and 5 bases stayed unmatched. CDR3 length: 12 residues. The germline gives CDR1 LGHNA, CDR2 YNFKEQ. CDR3 in DNA: TGTGCCAGCAGTCGCAGGGAGGGCGAGCAGTACTTC. This encodes CASSRREGEQYF.